This T cell receptor (beta chain) was documented in a study of blood T cell repertoires in COVID-19. Germline V gives CDR1 LGHDT, CDR2 YNNKEL (reference sequence). After removal of 2 bases from V and 7 bases from J, the junction contained 2 bases not matched to a gene. The CDR3 totals 14 residues. Only in-frame clones appear in the TCRdb table, and some are missing; sequencing was by immunoSEQ multiplex PCR. The sample has about 250,000 clones; about 86% are singletons. Sample: peripheral blood. The chain employs TRBV3-1 (or the pseudogene TRBV3-2) and TRBJ1-5, with 10 bases matching TRBD1. The source is an elderly man with acute or convalescent COVID-19. The CDR3 reads CASSQQTGGQPQHF. CDR3 DNA: TGTGCCAGCAGCCAACAGACAGGGGGCCAGCCCCAGCATTTT.